The 32 T cell receptor beta chains listed next were all sequenced from one sample in a study of T cell changes during pregnancy in multiple sclerosis. Method: immunoSEQ multiplex PCR; TCRdb's copy keeps in-frame clones and lacks some. This table holds 30,000 to 45,000 clones, more than 85% found once. This specimen consisted of CD8+ T cells from peripheral blood mononuclear cells, obtained after pregnancy. These receptors all come from a female donor with multiple sclerosis, enrolled in a pregnancy study.

The V call is TRBV5-4, the J call TRBJ1-2; 7 bases are a match to TRBD1. This CDR3 has 13 residues. The germline gives CDR1 SGHNT, CDR2 YYREEE (reference sequence). The trim removed 4 bases at V and 8 bases at J, leaving 8 bases unmatched. In DNA, the CDR3 is TGTGCCAGCAGCCCAGGGACAGTGGAGGGCTACACCTTC. It encodes CASSPGTVEGYTF.

This rearrangement joins TRBV7-8 to TRBJ2-7, with TRBD2 as a possible D gene (6 bases). The CDR3 contains 15 residues. The V end was cut by 4 bases, the J end by 2 bases, with 15 bases between. CDR1 SGHVS and CDR2 FQNEAQ come from the germline V gene. In DNA form, the CDR3 reads TGTGCCAGCAGCTACAGTAGGACTACGACCTACGAGCAGTACTTC. Protein sequence: CASSYSRTTTYEQYF.

The gene calls are TRBV5-5 and TRBJ2-2, with 10 bases fitting TRBD1. The germline V gene encodes CDR1 SGHKS and CDR2 YYEKEE (reference sequence). This CDR3 spans 15 amino acids. V dropped 4 bases and J dropped 9; count of bases not matched to a gene: 9. The CDR3 sequence is CASSLTGGPDRELFF. CDR3 DNA: TGTGCCAGCAGCCTGACAGGGGGCCCTGACCGGGAGCTGTTTTTT.

This chain links TRBV5-5 with TRBJ2-1; tentatively, D is TRBD2 (6 bases). CDR1 SGHKS and CDR2 YYEKEE come from the germline V gene (reference sequence). CDR3 length: 16 amino acids. Trimming took off 3 bases at V and 0 bases at J, with 13 bases between the two ends. The CDR3 DNA reads TGTGCCAGCAGCTGGGACTCATCCTCCTCCTACAATGAGCAGTTCTTC. Protein sequence: CASSWDSSSSYNEQFF.

This chain uses TRBV4-1 with TRBJ2-7, with 8 bases aligning to TRBD1. The CDR3 is made up of 15 amino acids. CDR1 and CDR2 (germline): MGHRA, YSYEKL. Trimming removed 1 base from V and 2 bases from J; junction bases left unmatched: 4. CDR3 in amino acids: CASSQGEQGAYEQYF. CDR3 bases: TGCGCCAGCAGCCAAGGCGAACAGGGGGCCTACGAGCAGTACTTC.

This chain links TRBV30 with TRBJ1-2, with TRBD1 as a possible D gene (5 bases). Deletions cut 2 bases from V and 2 bases from J, with 18 bases between. The CDR3 is made up of 16 amino acids. Germline CDR1 reads GTSNPN; CDR2 reads SVGIG (reference sequence). The CDR3 DNA follows: TGTGCCTGGAGTCCCCCTGAACCCCGGGGGAACTATGGCTACACCTTC. Its protein product is CAWSPPEPRGNYGYTF.

The rearrangement joins TRBV28 to TRBJ2-7, with 9 nucleotides matching TRBD1. Germline-derived CDR1 and CDR2 are MDHEN and SYDVKM. Trimming took 7 bases from V and 5 from J; bases not matched to a gene: 15. This CDR3 contains 16 residues. This CDR3 reads CASTGRTGEFRDEQYF. For the CDR3, the DNA is TGTGCCAGCACGGGGCGGACAGGGGAGTTTCGCGACGAGCAGTACTTC.

This rearrangement joins TRBV6-5 to TRBJ2-2; possible D gene TRBD2, 6 bases. The V end was cut by 0 bases, the J end by 4 bases, with 9 bases between. CDR1 is MNHEY and CDR2 is SVGAGI in the germline V gene. The CDR3 is 15 amino acids. The CDR3 DNA sequence: TGTGCCAGCAGTTACTCGATGACTAGCACCGGGGAGCTGTTTTTT. Protein product: CASSYSMTSTGELFF.

Here the CDR3 reads CASSLTGIQPQHF. The CDR3 coding sequence is TGTGCCAGCAGCCTGACAGGGATTCAGCCCCAGCATTTT. V is TRBV9 and J is TRBJ1-5; 7 bases are a match to TRBD1. From germline, CDR1 is SGDLS and CDR2 YYNGEE. The ends lost 4 bases at V and 6 bases at J; junction bases unmatched: 4. CDR3 size: 13 residues.

The chain employs TRBV27 and TRBJ1-2; 9 bases are shared with TRBD1. The CDR3 runs 16 residues. The trim removed 4 bases at V and 2 bases at J, leaving 8 bases unmatched. From germline, CDR1 is MNHEY and CDR2 SMNVEV (reference sequence). CDR3 nucleotides: TGTGCCAGCAGTTCCCGGAGGACAGGGGCCAACTATGGCTACACCTTC. It is translated as CASSSRRTGANYGYTF.

This clone has just one count. The CDR3 loop reads CASSTPTGTSSYEQYF. In DNA, the CDR3 is TGTGCCAGCAGTACCCCCACCGGGACTAGTTCCTACGAGCAGTACTTC. V usage is TRBV28 and J usage is TRBJ2-7, with 8 bases fitting TRBD2. The CDR3 consists of 16 residues. Looked up from germline, CDR1 is MDHEN and CDR2 is SYDVKM. V lost 5 bases, J lost 1 base, and 10 bases stayed unmatched.

The sample holds a few counts of this clone. The chain combines TRBV4-1 with TRBJ1-6, with D tentatively TRBD1 (6 bases). The CDR3 covers 16 residues. Germline CDR1 MGHRA, CDR2 YSYEKL. Trimming left V 1 base short and J 9 bases short, with 16 bases between. The CDR3 sequence is CASSQGLQGGSSPLHF. DNA for the CDR3: TGCGCCAGCAGCCAAGGCCTACAGGGTGGAAGTTCACCCCTCCACTTT.

V gene TRBV18 combines with J gene TRBJ2-3, with a weak D call TRBD2 (5 bases). This CDR3 has 15 amino acids. Trimming stripped 0 bases from V and 6 bases from J, with 13 bases between. Looked up from germline, CDR1 is KGHSH and CDR2 is LQKENI. CDR3 nucleotide sequence: TGTGCCAGCTCACCACCGTTCGGCCGCGGGGATACGCAGTATTTT. Encoded protein: CASSPPFGRGDTQYF.

This chain connects TRBV7-6 to TRBJ2-6; D may be TRBD2 (5 bases). In germline, CDR1 is SGHVS, CDR2 FNYEAQ. V was pared by 1 base and J by 2 bases, with 6 bases between. This CDR3 spans 15 amino acids. CDR3 coding DNA: TGTGCCAGCAGCTTAGGTAGCGCTGGGGCCAACGTCCTGACTTTC. Its protein product is CASSLGSAGANVLTF.

This clone has only one observation. This chain joins TRBV2 and TRBJ1-2; 11 bases agree with TRBD1. The CDR3 is 15 amino acids. The J segment lost 4 bases and the V segment lost 2 bases, leaving 3 bases of the junction unmatched. Germline V gene lookup returns CDR1 SNHLY and CDR2 FYNNEI. CDR3 loop: CASSERTGGPYGYTF. In DNA form, the CDR3 reads TGTGCCAGCAGTGAACGGACAGGGGGCCCCTATGGCTACACCTTC.

This clone was detected only once. The V call is TRBV7-9, the J call TRBJ1-1, with D hard to call. Trimming shortened V by 4 bases and J by 1 base, and 10 bases separated the two germline ends. The CDR3 is 14 residues long. From germline, CDR1 is SEHNR and CDR2 FQNEAQ (reference sequence). CDR3 sequence (DNA): TGTGCCAGCAGCTCCGGACGGGAGAACACTGAAGCTTTCTTT. Translation: CASSSGRENTEAFF. Variable domain in full (rest from reference TRBV7-9 and TRBJ1-1): DTGVSQNPRHKITKRGQNVTFRCDPISEHNRLYWYRQTLGQGPEFLTYFQNEAQLEKSRLLSDRFSAERPKGSFSTLEIQRTEQGDSAMYLCASSSGRENTEAFFGQGTRLTVV.

The V and J genes are TRBV2 and TRBJ2-5, with D perhaps TRBD1 (6 bases). This CDR3 has 17 amino acids. The V gene's germline CDR1 is SNHLY and CDR2 FYNNEI. V shed 0 bases and J shed 7 bases, with 21 bases lying between them. As DNA, the CDR3 is TGTGCCAGCAGTGAAGCGCGAACAGGGTCGATCCAGGGGACCCAGTACTTC. As protein: CASSEARTGSIQGTQYF.

The chain carries TRBV6-5 and TRBJ2-7, with 7 bases identical to TRBD1. J gave up 3 bases and V 0 bases, and 2 bases lay outside the gene matches. This CDR3 region has 14 residues. CDR1 MNHEY and CDR2 SVGAGI come from the germline V gene. The CDR3 DNA reads as TGTGCCAGCAGTTACTCGCCAGGGGGCTACGAGCAGTACTTC. Protein: CASSYSPGGYEQYF.

The chain recombines TRBV9 with TRBJ2-3, with 7 bases lining up with TRBD1. Trimming cost V 5 bases and J 0 bases; bases outside gene matches: 9. The CDR3 contains 16 residues. Germline values: CDR1 SGDLS, CDR2 YYNGEE. The CDR3 DNA reads TGTGCCAGCAGTGCCGGACAGGCCACTAGCACAGATACGCAGTATTTT. Translating it yields CASSAGQATSTDTQYF.

The sample holds one count of this clone. This chain connects TRBV27 to TRBJ2-6, with a possible D match to TRBD1 (6 bases). Germline V gene data show CDR1 as MNHEY and CDR2 as SMNVEV (reference sequence). Trimming pared 0 bases from V and 3 bases from J, leaving 12 bases between. The length of the CDR3 is 17 residues. In nucleotides, the CDR3 is TGTGCCAGCAGTTTATCCAGGACAGCCGGTGGGGCCAACGTCCTGACTTTC. Amino acid sequence: CASSLSRTAGGANVLTF. The full variable domain, its missing parts supplied by reference TRBV27 and TRBJ2-6, is EAQVTQNPRYLITVTGKKLTVTCSQNMNHEYMSWYRQDPGLGLRQIYYSMNVEVTDKGDVPEGYKVSRKEKRNFPLILESPSPNQTSLYFCASSLSRTAGGANVLTFGAGSRLTVL.

The genes are TRBV10-3 and TRBJ1-1; D gene unclear. The CDR3 sequence is 18 residues long. Germline V lookup: CDR1 ENHRY, CDR2 SYGVKD. Trimming left V 0 bases short and J 0 bases short, with 17 bases between. In DNA form, the CDR3 reads TGTGCCATCAGTGAGTCGATGGAGGTGGATTCCATGAACACTGAAGCTTTCTTT. The encoded protein is CAISESMEVDSMNTEAFF.

This chain joins TRBV5-1 and TRBJ2-1, with 10 bases fitting TRBD2. The germline CDR1 and CDR2 sequences are SGHRS and YFSETQ. This CDR3 is 17 amino acids long. V lost 4 bases and J lost 5; bases outside the gene matches: 12. CDR3 amino acids: CASSPTSGTTIDNEQFF. The CDR3 nucleotides are TGCGCCAGCAGCCCCACTAGCGGGACCACCATTGACAATGAGCAGTTCTTC.

The chain employs TRBV6-1 and TRBJ1-2, with a weak D call TRBD1 (5 bases). The CDR3 totals 14 residues. Germline V lookup: CDR1 MNHNS, CDR2 SASEGT. The ends were cut back, 2 bases at V and 1 base at J, with 8 bases in the middle. CDR3 loop: CASSERGLNYGYTF. Written as DNA, the CDR3 is TGTGCCAGCAGTGAAAGGGGACTTAACTATGGCTACACCTTC.

The rearrangement joins TRBV29-1 to TRBJ1-2; TRBD1 aligns across 8 bases. Unmatched junction bases numbered 2, after V lost 4 bases and J lost 1 base. This CDR3 comprises 13 residues. The germline V gene encodes CDR1 SQVTM and CDR2 ANQGSEA. In nucleotides, the CDR3 is TGCAGCGTTGTAGACAGGGGTAACTATGGCTACACCTTC. This translates into CSVVDRGNYGYTF. Based on the CDR3 plus reference TRBV29-1 and TRBJ1-2, the full variable domain is SAVISQKPSRDICQRGTSLTIQCQVDSQVTMMFWYRQQPGQSLTLIATANQGSEATYESGFVIDKFPISRPNLTFSTLTVSNMSPEDSSIYLCSVVDRGNYGYTFGSGTRLTVV.

The chain uses TRBV14 and TRBJ2-5, with TRBD2 as a possible D gene (6 bases). The CDR3 runs to 16 residues. Germline CDR1 SGHDN, CDR2 FVKESK. V lost 3 bases, J lost 4 bases, and 18 bases lay in between. CDR3 amino acids: CASSHPSPGARETQYF. CDR3 in DNA: TGTGCCAGCAGCCACCCCTCGCCGGGAGCAAGAGAGACCCAGTACTTC.

The chain couples TRBV27 to TRBJ1-1; maybe TRBD1 (5 bases). The CDR3 sequence is 13 residues long. The V end lost 5 bases, the J end lost 3 bases, and 10 bases lay between the germline ends. CDR1 and CDR2 (germline): MNHEY, SMNVEV (reference sequence). The CDR3 loop reads CASSKIRDTEAFF. CDR3 bases: TGTGCCAGCAGTAAAATCAGGGACACTGAAGCTTTCTTT.

The V and J genes are TRBV28 and TRBJ1-4; TRBD1 aligns across 7 bases. This CDR3 is 13 amino acids long. Germline CDR1 and CDR2: MDHEN and SYDVKM. J was trimmed by 13 bases and V by 2 bases; bases with no gene match: 7. CDR3 nucleotide sequence: TGTGCCAGCAGTTTAAGGGGACAGCTGGGACTGTTTTTT. The encoded protein is CASSLRGQLGLFF.

In this sample, this clone turned up once. This CDR3 reads CASSLYGYEQYF. CDR3 nucleotide sequence: TGTGCCAGCAGTTTATACGGGTACGAGCAGTACTTC. The chain is built from TRBV28 and TRBJ2-7; D remains ambiguous. The CDR3 covers 12 residues. The V end was cut by 1 base, the J end by 4 bases, with 5 bases between. The germline V gene has CDR1 MDHEN and CDR2 SYDVKM.

V gene TRBV27 combines with J gene TRBJ2-7; TRBD1 matches 9 bases. J gave up 3 bases and V 5 bases, and 5 bases lay outside the gene matches. The CDR3 runs 14 residues. From germline, CDR1 is MNHEY and CDR2 SMNVEV (reference sequence). CDR3 sequence reads: CASSAGTGLYEQYF. Written as DNA, the CDR3 is TGTGCCAGCAGTGCCGGGACAGGGCTCTACGAGCAGTACTTC.

The J gene is TRBJ2-1, the V gene TRBV28; the match to TRBD2 covers 11 bases. Germline CDR1 is MDHEN and CDR2 is SYDVKM. This CDR3 is built from 15 residues. V shed 10 bases and J 6 bases; nucleotides not matched to a gene: 11. CDR3 residues: CATNLLAGGSNEQFF. Here the CDR3 DNA reads TGTGCCACCAACCTCCTAGCGGGAGGCTCCAATGAGCAGTTCTTC.

The chain combines TRBV27 with TRBJ2-1; D is possibly TRBD1 (6 bases). Germline CDR1 and CDR2: MNHEY and SMNVEV (reference sequence). Deletions cut 4 bases from V and 8 bases from J, with 18 bases between. The length of the CDR3 is 15 residues. CDR3 sequence: CASSSPYRDFYEQFF. The CDR3 DNA sequence: TGTGCCAGCAGTTCCCCGTACAGGGATTTCTATGAGCAGTTCTTC.

The V gene is TRBV13, the J gene TRBJ2-7, with a tentative D call TRBD2 (6 bases). The CDR3 loop spans 15 amino acids. V gave up 0 bases and J gave up 4 bases, with 13 bases separating them. CDR1 is PRHDT and CDR2 is FYEKMQ in the germline V gene (reference sequence). Written as DNA, the CDR3 is TGTGCCAGCAGCTTAGGCCAAGGGGCGGGGTACGAGCAGTACTTC. The encoded protein is CASSLGQGAGYEQYF.